This entry concerns a single TCR beta chain. The clone's antigen remains unknown. No much larger clone exists at a distance of one base, and base qualities are not known. This entry is derived from a study of blood T cell repertoires in COVID-19 (dated by TCRdb to the early 2020s). Notes on the research overall: Samples from collaborators originated in the United States, Italy and Spain and spanned both the acute and convalescent phases of COVID-19. The material from the prospective study consisted of cDNA or gDNA derived from T cells, B-cell-depleted T cells, or PBMCs. Deeply sampled blood TCRbeta repertoires from subjects exposed to, actively infected with, or recovered from COVID-19 were included in the dataset. The repertoires were released in a freely available public database intended as a resource for research on the immune response to SARS-CoV-2. Samples came from the ongoing ImmuneRACE study (first 160 participants) plus 1,254 subjects from 6 global collaborators. Sample metadata almost always included a de-identified subject ID, COVID-19 status, age in years and sex. Where available, HLA class I and class II types were taken from metadata supplied by the sample provider and were not determined by assay-based typing.

What the study reported, not specific to this receptor: How much clinical and demographic metadata was included differed by source and by participant, and the metadata was provided uncurated.

The CDR3 runs 14 amino acids, cysteine and phenylalanine included. Of all the DNA, just the CDR3 is kept, 42 bases in frame from base 1. The germline V and J ends show losses of 3 bases and 4 bases respectively, and no gene match explains 2 bases of the junction. CDR1 and CDR2, per the germline V gene, are SGDLS and YYNGEE. Whole blood was collected in K2EDTA tubes by collaborating institutions according to the institutions' own protocols. Collaborator samples were shipped for TCRbeta analysis as frozen whole blood, isolated PBMCs, or DNA extracted from either sample type. The immunoSEQ Assay, a bias-controlled multiplex PCR, was used to amplify TCRbeta CDR3 regions from genomic DNA. Under the source paper's analysis protocol: Within the assay, amplification of reference gene primers was used to estimate how many nucleated cells each sample contained. To quantify the absolute abundance of each unique TCRbeta CDR3 rearrangement, sequence reads were collapsed and filtered. For each sample, productive Simpson clonality was calculated by taking the square root of Simpson's diversity index across productive rearrangements. TCRdb provides this immuneACCESS table in a form limited to in-frame rearrangements. Some clones are lacking; in checked studies, under half of them reflect an unresolved V gene, and why the rest are absent is not known. V, J and clone size reflect that table, while D and trimming were determined from the DNA. The sample yields 300,000 to 450,000 clones; 85% were counted once. The ten largest clones take up 3% to 4.5% of the sample.

This clonotype originated in a woman aged 18 to 35 with acute or convalescent COVID-19. The chain joins TRBV9 to TRBJ1-3, and 9 bases in between align with TRBD1. Material for sequencing was peripheral blood. The DNA sequence reads TGTGCCAGCAGCGGGGACAGGGCAGGAAACACCATATATTTT. This is translated as CASSGDRAGNTIYF. The full variable domain, with segments outside the CDR3 supplied by the reference TRBV9 and TRBJ1-3 proteins, appears as DSGVTQTPKHLITATGQRVTLRCSPRSGDLSVYWYQQSLDQGLQFLIQYYNGEERAKGNILERFSAQQFPDLHSELNLSSLELGDSALYFCASSGDRAGNTIYFGEGSWLTVV.